The next 28 T cell receptor beta chains were all read from a single sample in a study of blood T cell repertoires in COVID-19. Data came from immunoSEQ multiplex PCR; TCRdb stores just in-frame clones and leaves some out. The repertoire includes around 100,000 clones, approximately 92% of them detected once, and 5.7% sits in the top ten. Sequencing input: peripheral blood. The receptors shown here come from a man between 65 and 80 years old with acute or convalescent COVID-19.

This chain connects TRBV11-2 to TRBJ2-6; D remains unclear. The germline V gene has CDR1 SGHAT and CDR2 FQNNGV. Trimming cost V 2 bases and J 3 bases, with 5 bases left between them. This CDR3 contains 14 residues. CDR3 protein: CASSLSGGANVLTF. The CDR3, as DNA: TGTGCCAGCAGCTTATCAGGTGGGGCCAACGTCCTGACTTTC.

The chain carries TRBV11-2 and TRBJ1-1, with D possibly TRBD1 on 6 matching bases. Trimming removed 5 bases from V and 1 base from J, with 11 bases in between. Germline CDR1 SGHAT, CDR2 FQNNGV. This CDR3 region has 14 residues. CDR3 coding DNA: TGTGCCAGCAGCGCCTCGACAGGGAACACTGAAGCTTTCTTT. Translating gives CASSASTGNTEAFF.

V usage is TRBV7-5 and J usage is TRBJ1-5; TRBD1 was called by the table and not checked on the DNA. TRBV7-5 is labeled a pseudogene. The CDR3 extends over 15 amino acids. Here the CDR3 reads CARLAERTGPEPQHF. CDR3 nucleotide sequence: TGTGCCAGACTCGCGGAAAGGACAGGGCCGGAGCCCCAGCATTTT.

The chain couples TRBV30 to TRBJ1-5; 8 bases fit TRBD1. The CDR3 loop spans 14 amino acids. V lost 2 bases and J lost 7; bases outside the gene matches: 7. The germline CDR1 and CDR2 sequences are GTSNPN and SVGIG (reference sequence). The CDR3 is CAWSTGQGSQPQHF. The CDR3 DNA sequence: TGTGCCTGGAGTACCGGACAGGGCAGCCAGCCCCAGCATTTT.

The chain has TRBV18 and TRBJ1-6; maybe TRBD1 (6 bases). This CDR3 has 15 residues. The ends were cut back, 2 bases at V and 7 bases at J, with 12 bases in the middle. The germline V gene has CDR1 KGHSH and CDR2 LQKENI. The CDR3 protein is CASSPGGGSNSPLHF. CDR3 DNA sequence: TGTGCCAGCTCACCAGGGGGCGGTTCCAATTCACCCCTCCACTTT.

V gene TRBV4-1 combines with J gene TRBJ2-5; D not certain. Trimming shortened V by 3 bases and J by 2 bases, and 13 bases separated the two germline ends. Per germline, CDR1 MGHRA and CDR2 YSYEKL. This CDR3 is built from 15 residues. CDR3 region: CASSQAPRWQETQYF. CDR3 coding DNA: TGCGCCAGCAGCCAGGCCCCCCGATGGCAAGAGACCCAGTACTTC.

The chain couples TRBV12-3 or TRBV12-4 to TRBJ2-5; a weak D match, TRBD2 (5 bases). V lost 4 bases to trimming and J lost 3 bases, with 9 bases between them. The CDR3 has 13 residues. The CDR3 coding sequence is TGTGCCAGCAGTTCCGACGGGGAAGAGACCCAGTACTTC. This sequence encodes CASSSDGEETQYF.

The V call is TRBV6-5, the J call TRBJ1-4; D remains ambiguous. Germline V gene sequence: CDR1 MNHEY, CDR2 SVGAGI. V was shortened by 7 bases and J by 4 bases, with 13 bases between the two germline ends. The CDR3 covers 14 residues. This chain's CDR3 is CASTTGRYNEKLFF. Written as DNA, the CDR3 is TGTGCCAGCACCACGGGAAGATATAATGAAAAACTGTTTTTT.

This clone was picked up one time. This chain joins TRBV4-2 and TRBJ2-6; 8 positions agree with TRBD2. This CDR3 spans 20 amino acids. Germline V gives CDR1 LGHNA, CDR2 YNFKEQ. V was clipped by 0 bases and J by 0 bases; unmatched bases: 10. This CDR3 is CASSQDRPGGAPSGANVLTF. The CDR3, as DNA: TGTGCCAGCAGCCAAGATCGGCCGGGGGGGGCCCCCTCTGGGGCCAACGTCCTGACTTTC.

This chain links TRBV19 with TRBJ2-5; D may be TRBD2 (6 bases). V was shortened by 2 bases and J by 4 bases, with 17 bases between the two germline ends. This CDR3 spans 16 amino acids. Germline V gives CDR1 LNHDA, CDR2 SQIVND (reference sequence). The CDR3: CASSIKPGLRVETQYF. For the CDR3, the DNA is TGTGCCAGTAGTATAAAACCGGGACTGAGAGTAGAGACCCAGTACTTC.

Relative to its sample, this clone is medium-sized (0.01 to 0.1%). The chain links TRBV7-9 to TRBJ2-7, with a possible D match to TRBD1 (5 bases). Germline V lookup: CDR1 SEHNR, CDR2 FQNEAQ (reference sequence). Between the trimmed V and J ends, which lost 1 base and 5 bases, there was a span of 12 bases. This CDR3 comprises 14 residues. The CDR3 is CASSLGRVSHEQYF. In nucleotides, the CDR3 is TGTGCCAGCAGCTTAGGCAGGGTGAGCCACGAGCAGTACTTC. The full variable domain, with the rest looked up from reference TRBV7-9 and TRBJ2-7, is DTGVSQNPRHKITKRGQNVTFRCDPISEHNRLYWYRQTLGQGPEFLTYFQNEAQLEKSRLLSDRFSAERPKGSFSTLEIQRTEQGDSAMYLCASSLGRVSHEQYFGPGTRLTVT.

The CDR3 DNA follows: TGTGCCAGCAGTAGACAGTACAATGAGCAGTTCTTC. This translates into CASSRQYNEQFF. The chain combines TRBV12-3 or TRBV12-4 with TRBJ2-1; D is perhaps TRBD1 (5 bases). Deletions cut 5 bases from V and 4 bases from J, with 6 bases between. The CDR3 has 12 amino acids.

The chain joins TRBV7-9 to TRBJ2-7; a possible D gene is TRBD1 (6 bases). Germline assignment: CDR1 SEHNR and CDR2 FQNEAQ (reference sequence). The CDR3 consists of 14 residues. V lost 2 bases, J lost 6 bases, and 14 bases lay in between. CDR3 loop: CASSLLQGSSEQYF. In DNA form, the CDR3 reads TGTGCCAGCAGCTTACTCCAGGGGTCCAGCGAGCAGTACTTC.

V usage is TRBV30 and J usage is TRBJ1-4, with 8 positions matching TRBD1. With V trimmed by 4 bases and J by 4 bases, 8 bases remained unmatched. The length of the CDR3 is 15 residues. Per germline, CDR1 GTSNPN and CDR2 SVGIG (reference sequence). The CDR3 reads CAWKQGTGGNEKLFF. CDR3 DNA sequence: TGTGCCTGGAAGCAGGGGACAGGAGGTAATGAAAAACTGTTTTTT.

The V and J genes are TRBV6-5 and TRBJ1-2, with 11 bases fitting TRBD1. V lost 6 bases and J lost 7; bases outside the gene matches: 4. CDR3 length equals 13 residues. The germline CDR1 and CDR2 sequences are MNHEY and SVGAGI. CDR3 in DNA: TGTGCCAGCAGCACAGGGACAGGGGGTGGCTACACCTTC. This codes for CASSTGTGGGYTF.

The rearrangement uses TRBV5-1 and TRBJ2-2; D remains unclear. The CDR3 totals 14 residues. Trimming removed 5 bases at V and 2 bases at J, with 10 bases between. Germline-derived CDR1 and CDR2 are SGHRS and YFSETQ. This CDR3 is CASRDGANTGELFF. CDR3 in DNA: TGCGCCAGCAGAGACGGAGCTAACACCGGGGAGCTGTTTTTT.

This clone has a single count. This chain joins TRBV10-1 and TRBJ2-3; D possibly corresponds to TRBD1 (6 bases). This CDR3 is built from 15 residues. Trimming pared 6 bases from V and 3 bases from J, leaving 16 bases between. Germline values: CDR1 WNHNN, CDR2 SYGVQD (reference sequence). The CDR3 sequence: CASSLSGAPTDTQYF. CDR3 nucleotides: TGCGCCAGCAGCCTCTCAGGGGCCCCTACAGATACGCAGTATTTT.

The chain employs TRBV5-1 and TRBJ1-5; D perhaps matches TRBD1 (6 bases). The CDR3 totals 14 residues. Germline V gene lookup returns CDR1 SGHRS and CDR2 YFSETQ. V lost 1 base, J lost 7 bases, and 12 bases lay in between. This chain's CDR3 is CASSLTGREQPQHF. The DNA for the CDR3 is TGCGCCAGCAGCTTGACAGGGCGGGAGCAGCCCCAGCATTTT.

V and J are TRBV27 and TRBJ2-1, with 8 bases that match TRBD2. In germline, CDR1 is MNHEY, CDR2 SMNVEV (reference sequence). The J segment lost 4 bases and the V segment lost 7 bases, leaving 6 bases of the junction unmatched. The CDR3 covers 14 residues. The CDR3 DNA reads as TGTGCCAGCATTTCGGGGGGGCTATACAATGAGCAGTTCTTC. It is translated as CASISGGLYNEQFF.

V is TRBV30 and J is TRBJ1-2; possible D gene TRBD1, 5 bases. The CDR3 contains 15 residues. Germline CDR1 is GTSNPN and CDR2 is SVGIG (reference sequence). V lost 0 bases, J lost 2 bases, and 13 bases lay in between. In DNA, the CDR3 is TGTGCCTGGAGTGTATATCCCCGGGGGAACTATGGCTACACCTTC. Amino acid sequence: CAWSVYPRGNYGYTF.

This chain connects TRBV28 to TRBJ2-1, with no clear D. V lost 3 bases and J lost 5, with 14 bases in between. CDR1 is MDHEN, CDR2 SYDVKM, per germline. The CDR3 runs to 15 residues. Written as DNA, the CDR3 is TGTGCCAGCAGTTTGGGCCCTGCTAATAACAATGAGCAGTTCTTC. Amino acid sequence: CASSLGPANNNEQFF.

This chain joins TRBV15 and TRBJ2-1, with TRBD2 identical over 10 bases. Per the germline V gene, CDR1 is LNHNV and CDR2 is YYDKDF (reference sequence). J gave up 4 bases and V 0 bases, and 3 bases lay outside the gene matches. This CDR3 region has 16 residues. CDR3 protein: CATSREGLANYNEQFF. The DNA for the CDR3 is TGTGCCACCAGCAGAGAGGGACTAGCGAATTACAATGAGCAGTTCTTC.

The rearrangement joins TRBV7-9 to TRBJ1-1, with 12 bases fitting TRBD1. Germline V gene lookup returns CDR1 SEHNR and CDR2 FQNEAQ (reference sequence). Unmatched junction bases numbered 9, after V lost 5 bases and J lost 11 bases. The CDR3 contains 14 residues. The CDR3 region is CASSLRGTGGEAFF. CDR3 DNA sequence: TGTGCCAGCAGCCTCCGTGGGACAGGGGGCGAGGCTTTCTTT.

The chain carries TRBV10-3 and TRBJ1-1, with TRBD1 identical over 9 bases. The CDR3 consists of 13 residues. Germline V gene data show CDR1 as ENHRY and CDR2 as SYGVKD. After removal of 8 bases from V and 6 bases from J, the junction contained 7 bases not matched to a gene. CDR3 loop: CAIGDRGGPEAFF. CDR3 in DNA: TGTGCCATCGGAGACAGGGGGGGACCTGAAGCTTTCTTT.

This chain joins TRBV9 and TRBJ2-7, with D unclear. Deletions cut 2 bases from V and 2 bases from J, with 11 bases between. The germline V gene encodes CDR1 SGDLS and CDR2 YYNGEE. The CDR3 runs 14 residues. The CDR3 DNA reads TGTGCCAGCAGCGTTGGTAGCAACCCCTACGAGCAGTACTTC. Its translation: CASSVGSNPYEQYF. The full variable domain, in which reference TRBV9 and TRBJ2-7 provide the parts outside the CDR3, is DSGVTQTPKHLITATGQRVTLRCSPRSGDLSVYWYQQSLDQGLQFLIQYYNGEERAKGNILERFSAQQFPDLHSELNLSSLELGDSALYFCASSVGSNPYEQYFGPGTRLTVT.

The J gene is TRBJ2-1, the V gene TRBV7-2; D ambiguous. Trimming pared 5 bases from V and 7 bases from J, leaving 12 bases between. The CDR3 loop spans 13 amino acids. Germline V gene data show CDR1 as SGHTA and CDR2 as FQGNSA. CDR3 amino acids: CASSPYNSNEQFF. CDR3 DNA: TGTGCCAGCAGCCCATACAATTCTAATGAGCAGTTCTTC.

The rearrangement joins TRBV28 to TRBJ2-7; maybe TRBD2 (6 bases). The CDR3 is made up of 15 amino acids. Germline V gene sequence: CDR1 MDHEN, CDR2 SYDVKM. V lost 2 bases and J 4 bases, leaving 15 bases between the germline ends. The CDR3 nucleotides read TGTGCCAGCAGTTTAGGGCGGGACTTTGAGTACGAGCAGTACTTC. It yields the protein CASSLGRDFEYEQYF.

The gene calls are TRBV5-1 and TRBJ1-3; weak D call: TRBD1 (6 bases). The CDR3 consists of 16 residues. V lost 4 bases and J lost 2, with 16 bases in between. Per the germline V gene, CDR1 is SGHRS and CDR2 is YFSETQ. This chain's CDR3 is CASSQPTGSAGNTIYF. CDR3 DNA sequence: TGCGCCAGCAGCCAGCCCACAGGGTCTGCTGGAAACACCATATATTTT.